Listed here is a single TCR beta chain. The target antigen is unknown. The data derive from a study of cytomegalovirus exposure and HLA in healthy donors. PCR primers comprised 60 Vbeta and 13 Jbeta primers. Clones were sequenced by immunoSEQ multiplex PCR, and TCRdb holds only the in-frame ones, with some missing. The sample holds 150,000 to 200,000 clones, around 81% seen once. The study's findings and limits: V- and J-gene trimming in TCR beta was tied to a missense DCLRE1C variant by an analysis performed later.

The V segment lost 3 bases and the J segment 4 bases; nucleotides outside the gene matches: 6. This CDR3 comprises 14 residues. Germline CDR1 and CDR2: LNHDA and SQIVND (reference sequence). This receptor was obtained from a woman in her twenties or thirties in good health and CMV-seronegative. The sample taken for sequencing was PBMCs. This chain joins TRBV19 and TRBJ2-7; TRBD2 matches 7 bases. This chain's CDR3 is CASSISWRGYEQYF. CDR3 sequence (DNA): TGTGCCAGTAGTATTTCTTGGCGGGGGTACGAGCAGTACTTC.